Below are 21 T cell receptor beta chains sequenced from a single sample in a study of tumor and adjacent non-tumor tissue in lung cancer. Three rounds of nested PCR, following a modified ARM-PCR protocol, produced the TCRbeta library. TCRdb re-derived calls from the multiplex PCR reads in MiXCR, one entry per CDR3 protein. The sample shows around 57,000 distinct CDR3 sequences, more than 55% of them seen only once. This sample's RNA came from whole unsorted tissue. The normal lung tissue was taken more than 3 cm from the tumor edge. The sequencing sample was made of distant non-tumor lung tissue. The receptors stem from a man between 70 and 80 years old with non-small cell lung cancer.

Points on this clonotype: A read error may produce the germline difference seen at one junction end. This chain links TRBV11-2 with TRBJ1-1, with D tentatively TRBD1 (5 bases). CDR3 length: 14 residues. Germline CDR1 is SGHAT and CDR2 is FQNNGV. The CDR3: CASNKTHGGTEAFF. CDR3 sequence (DNA): TGTGCAAGCAACAAGACCCATGGGGGGACTGAAGCTTTCTTT.

The chain links TRBV10-3 to TRBJ2-1; D is perhaps TRBD1 (5 bases). This CDR3 is 13 amino acids long. Trimming removed 8 bases at V and 11 bases at J, with 19 bases between. CDR1 is ENHRY, CDR2 SYGVKD, per germline. CDR3 amino acids: CAISFDSDSKQFF. CDR3 nucleotides: TGTGCCATCTCCTTTGACTCCGACAGTAAGCAGTTCTTC.

This clonotype was detected a few times. One end of the junction varies from germline; a read error may be responsible. This chain uses TRBV5-1 with TRBJ2-3; D is uncertain. CDR3 length: 13 residues. The germline V gene has CDR1 SGHRS and CDR2 YFSETQ. CDR3 DNA: TGCGCCAGCAGCTTTTCGGGCACCGATACGCAGTATTTT. It specifies CASSFSGTDTQYF.

Comments on this clonotype: Since the CDR3 does not end with the conserved phenylalanine or tryptophan, this likely comes from a read error. J is TRBJ2-7 and V is TRBV4-2; no reliable D call. The length of the CDR3 is 14 residues. Germline CDR1 is LGHNA and CDR2 is YNFKEQ. The CDR3 region has the DNA TGTGTCAGCAGCAAAGATGTGGATTCCTACGAGCAGTACTAC. Residues: CVSSKDVDSYEQYY.

This clonotype was picked up many times. V usage is TRBV7-9 and J usage is TRBJ2-5, with a possible D match to TRBD2 (6 bases). This CDR3 has 14 amino acids. Germline CDR1 is SEHNR and CDR2 is FQNEAQ (reference sequence). Trimming shortened V by 5 bases and J by 0 bases, and 10 bases separated the two germline ends. In nucleotides, the CDR3 is TGTGCCAGCAGCCCCCGGGGGTACCAAGAGACCCAGTACTTC. Translation gives CASSPRGYQETQYF. Variable domain in full (rest from reference TRBV7-9 and TRBJ2-5): DTGVSQNPRHKITKRGQNVTFRCDPISEHNRLYWYRQTLGQGPEFLTYFQNEAQLEKSRLLSDRFSAERPKGSFSTLEIQRTEQGDSAMYLCASSPRGYQETQYFGPGTRLLVL.

V and J are TRBV18 and TRBJ2-7, with 9 bases identical to TRBD1. The J segment lost 3 bases and the V segment lost 5 bases, leaving 5 bases of the junction unmatched. This CDR3 comprises 14 residues. Germline CDR1 KGHSH, CDR2 LQKENI. The CDR3 DNA follows: TGTGCCAGCTCAACAAAGGACAGGGGCTACGAGCAGTACTTC. It codes for CASSTKDRGYEQYF.

This chain connects TRBV5-8 to TRBJ2-7; D could derive from TRBD1 or TRBD2 (5 bases each). Germline-derived CDR1 and CDR2 are SGHTS and YDEGEE. CDR3 size: 14 residues. V shed 3 bases and J shed 4 bases, with 14 bases lying between them. CDR3 protein: CASSSYRRRYEQYF. The CDR3 coding sequence is TGTGCCAGCAGCTCCTACAGGAGGAGGTACGAGCAGTACTTC.

Worth noting for this clonotype: The junction shows a germline mismatch at one end, possibly a read error. This rearrangement joins TRBV6-2 or TRBV6-3 to TRBJ2-1; the match to TRBD2 covers 8 bases. This CDR3 region has 14 residues. In germline, CDR1 is MNHEY, CDR2 SVGEGT. CDR3: CVSSYITGGREQFF. In DNA, the CDR3 is TGTGTCAGCAGTTACATAACGGGGGGGCGTGAGCAGTTCTTC.

This clonotype appeared once. This could be a read error, since a much larger clone is one nucleotide away. A read error is likely, as this CDR3 ends without the conserved phenylalanine or tryptophan. This rearrangement joins TRBV5-1 to TRBJ2-7; 10 bases align to TRBD1. This CDR3 is built from 15 residues. The germline V gene has CDR1 SGHRS and CDR2 YFSETQ. The junction had 2 bases not matched to a gene; V was cut back by 0 bases and J by 2 bases. The CDR3 region is CASSLAGTGAYEQYL. Here the CDR3 DNA reads TGCGCCAGCAGCTTGGCCGGGACAGGGGCCTACGAGCAGTACTTA.

The chain is built from TRBV10-3 and TRBJ1-1; 12 nucleotides match TRBD1. The CDR3 consists of 15 residues. J gave up 7 bases and V 4 bases, and 7 bases lay outside the gene matches. Germline V gene sequence: CDR1 ENHRY, CDR2 SYGVKD. In DNA form, the CDR3 reads TGTGCCATCAGTGGGGGACAGGGGGCTAGGGTTGAAGCTTTCTTT. Its translation: CAISGGQGARVEAFF.

Concerning this clonotype: A much larger clone sits a single nucleotide away, making a read error possible. CDR3 bases: TGTGCCAGGAGTTACGGCGCCTCACCCCTCCACTTT. Residues: CARSYGASPLHF. The J gene is TRBJ1-6, the V gene TRBV6-5; D ambiguous. The CDR3 is made up of 12 amino acids. Looked up from germline, CDR1 is MNHEY and CDR2 is SVGAGI.

This clonotype came up a few times. The V call is TRBV11-2, the J call TRBJ2-5, with TRBD1 matching 8 bases. After removal of 1 base from V and 4 bases from J, the junction contained 8 bases not matched to a gene. Germline assignment: CDR1 SGHAT and CDR2 FQNNGV. The CDR3 runs 16 residues. In DNA, the CDR3 is TGTGCCAGCAGCTTAGTCAACAGGGGGTTGGGAGAGACCCAGTACTTC. It translates to CASSLVNRGLGETQYF.

This chain links TRBV4-1 with TRBJ2-1, with unresolved D. Trimming left V 0 bases short and J 13 bases short, with 13 bases between. The germline CDR1 and CDR2 sequences are MGHRA and YSYEKL. The CDR3 is made up of 13 amino acids. The CDR3, as DNA: TGCGCCAGCAGCCAAGATCTGATGTGTGAACAGTTCTTC. Translation gives CASSQDLMCEQFF.

This clonotype has more than one count but fewer than ten. The chain employs TRBV20-1 and TRBJ2-7; 7 nucleotides align to TRBD2. This CDR3 has 13 residues. The V and J ends lost 3 bases and 4 bases, in that order; junction bases with no gene match: 6. The V gene's germline CDR1 is DFQATT and CDR2 SNEGSKA (reference sequence). The CDR3 sequence is CSASSGPGYEQYF. The CDR3, as DNA: TGCAGTGCTAGTAGCGGGCCAGGGTACGAGCAGTACTTC.

As concerns this clonotype: The missing conserved phenylalanine or tryptophan at the end of this CDR3 makes a read error likely. V usage is TRBV30 and J usage is TRBJ1-6; 9 nucleotides line up with TRBD1. Germline-derived CDR1 and CDR2 are GTSNPN and SVGIG (reference sequence). CDR3 length: 15 amino acids. V lost 3 bases, J lost 5 bases, and 5 bases stayed unmatched. The CDR3 DNA sequence: TGTGCCTGGAGAGCCGGGGACAGGGATAATTCACCCCTCCACTCT. Its translation: CAWRAGDRDNSPLHS.

A word on this clonotype: A much larger clone is a single base away; this may be a read error. The rearrangement links TRBV6-5 to TRBJ2-1; 9 bases match TRBD2. Germline V gene data show CDR1 as MNHEY and CDR2 as SVGAGI. This CDR3 has 15 amino acids. The trim removed 5 bases at V and 9 bases at J, leaving 11 bases unmatched. The CDR3 nucleotides read TGTGCCAGCAGTAACCATCCTAGCGGGATGGGTGAGCAGTTCTTC. Translating gives CASSNHPSGMGEQFF.

As concerns this clonotype: It may be a read error: a sequence one base away is much more abundant. J is TRBJ2-2 and V is TRBV12-3 or TRBV12-4; weak D call: TRBD2 (5 bases). The CDR3 is 13 amino acids. CDR3 sequence reads: CASRPGGAGELLF. In DNA form, the CDR3 reads TGTGCCAGCAGACCGGGTGGTGCCGGGGAGCTGCTTTTT.

The rearrangement links TRBV24-1 to TRBJ2-5; D ambiguous. Germline assignment: CDR1 KGHDR and CDR2 SFDVKD. This CDR3 spans 12 amino acids. The V gene lost 9 bases and the J gene lost 5 bases, with 12 bases spanning the gap. The CDR3 spells CATPEESETQYF. The CDR3 coding sequence is TGTGCCACCCCCGAGGAATCCGAGACCCAGTACTTC.

Details on this clonotype: The junction departs from the called germline gene at one end, perhaps through a read error. The chain carries TRBV5-4 and TRBJ1-2; 12 positions match TRBD1. CDR1 and CDR2 from the germline V gene are SGHNT and YYREEE (reference sequence). This CDR3 region has 17 residues. The CDR3 DNA reads TGTGCCAACAGCTCCCCGGGACAGGGGGCGTTTAGGAAAGGCCACACCTTC. Protein: CANSSPGQGAFRKGHTF.

As for this clonotype: This sequence may be a read error, since a much larger clone differs from it by one base. The chain couples TRBV6-2 or TRBV6-3 to TRBJ2-7, with a possible D match to TRBD2 (5 bases). Trimming pared 7 bases from V and 12 bases from J, leaving 22 bases between. The CDR3 has 13 residues. CDR1 and CDR2 from the germline V gene are MNHEY and SVGEGT. This CDR3 reads CASIPGSVGVSYF. Here the CDR3 DNA reads TGTGCCAGCATCCCCGGTAGCGTCGGTGTGTCGTACTTC.

For the CDR3, the DNA is TGCGCCAGCCAAGGACAGTTGGGTGAAAAACTGTTTTTT. It encodes CASQGQLGEKLFF. The chain employs TRBV10-1 and TRBJ1-4; D possibly corresponds to TRBD1 (6 bases). The germline V gene encodes CDR1 WNHNN and CDR2 SYGVQD (reference sequence). The CDR3 is 13 amino acids. Trimming took 8 bases from V and 7 from J, leaving 14 bases between them.